This TCR beta chain stems from a study of T cell repertoires in cytomegalovirus infection. Study information: Matching HLA type, along with CMV infection, was indicated by public TCR beta signatures. Study results and caveats: Adding up the frequency of public TCR beta families identified people who carried CMV plus the relevant HLA. The response measured ex vivo was dominated by TCR beta clonotypes (HLA-C-restricted and CMV-specific).

Each CDR3 protein gets one entry after TCRdb re-called the reads with MiXCR. The top ten clones hold 8.5% to 10% of a sample with more than 250,000 distinct CDR3 sequences, roughly an eighth of them seen once. Concerning this clonotype: No antigen is known for it.

CDR1 LGHNA and CDR2 YSLEER come from the germline V gene. V was clipped by 5 bases and J by 3 bases, with 13 bases between them. The CDR3 sequence is 15 residues long. Sequencing input: PBMCs. The chain links TRBV4-3 to TRBJ1-4, with D unresolved. This sequence was found in a human donor in good health (CMV status not recorded). Some clones in this sample may be carry-over from other donors' samples. The CDR3 DNA is TGCGCCAGCAGCTCCAAGGGAGACCCTAATGAAAAACTGTTTTTT. Its protein product is CASSSKGDPNEKLFF.